A selection of T cell receptor beta chains follows, all from one sample in a study of CD4+ T cells in melanoma. The assay was immunoSEQ multiplex PCR, and TCRdb's table has in-frame clones only and misses some. This table has approximately 14,000 clones, over 80% appearing once. Sequencing was carried out using cells from a culture (not recorded whether cultured in vitro). Receptors were obtained from a human donor with melanoma. CDR3s include the opening cysteine and the closing phenylalanine or tryptophan. The order of the fields is J gene, V gene, clone size, D gene, CDR3 protein, CDR3 DNA. The D gene is left open where the match is weak. Only part of the rows carry a size: once, few, many, or a class if the clone is expanded.

j_gene: TRBJ1-6
v_gene: TRBV2
abundance: once
d_gene: .
CDR3aa: CASSEKGSYNSPLHF
CDR3nt: TGTGCCAGCAGTGAAAAGGGGTCCTATAATTCACCCCTCCACTTT

j_gene: TRBJ2-7
v_gene: TRBV2
abundance: .
d_gene: TRBD2
CDR3aa: CASTPGLAGSGGYF
CDR3nt: TGTGCCAGCACCCCGGGACTAGCGGGCTCCGGGGGGTACTTC

j_gene: TRBJ1-4
v_gene: TRBV5-1
abundance: .
d_gene: .
CDR3aa: CASSLRPGREGEKLFF
CDR3nt: TGCGCCAGCAGCTTGAGACCAGGGAGGGAGGGTGAAAAACTGTTTTTT

j_gene: TRBJ2-7
v_gene: TRBV6-1
abundance: few
d_gene: .
CDR3aa: CASSTTWAGTYEQYF
CDR3nt: TGTGCCAGCAGTACAACTTGGGCGGGGACCTACGAGCAGTACTTC

j_gene: TRBJ2-7
v_gene: TRBV5-1
abundance: .
d_gene: .
CDR3aa: CASSRQQAYEQYF
CDR3nt: TGCGCCAGCAGCCGTCAACAGGCCTACGAGCAGTACTTC

j_gene: TRBJ1-2
v_gene: TRBV9
abundance: few
d_gene: .
CDR3aa: CASSVDSYYGYTF
CDR3nt: TGTGCCAGCAGCGTGGACAGCTACTATGGCTACACCTTC

j_gene: TRBJ1-1
v_gene: TRBV18
abundance: .
d_gene: .
CDR3aa: CASSPNGANTEAFF
CDR3nt: TGTGCCAGCTCACCGAATGGGGCGAACACTGAAGCTTTCTTT

j_gene: TRBJ1-1
v_gene: TRBV5-1
abundance: .
d_gene: TRBD1
CDR3aa: CASSLGSGGTTEAFF
CDR3nt: TGCGCCAGCAGCTTAGGTTCAGGGGGGACCACTGAAGCTTTCTTT

j_gene: TRBJ1-3
v_gene: TRBV5-4
abundance: .
d_gene: .
CDR3aa: CASSLGGVAGNTIYF
CDR3nt: TGTGCCAGCAGCTTGGGGGGAGTAGCCGGAAACACCATATATTTT

j_gene: TRBJ1-2
v_gene: TRBV6-1
abundance: .
d_gene: .
CDR3aa: CASSEGPQVYGYTF
CDR3nt: TGTGCCAGCAGTGAAGGTCCTCAAGTCTATGGCTACACCTTC

j_gene: TRBJ2-7
v_gene: TRBV5-4
abundance: .
d_gene: TRBD2
CDR3aa: CASSPSLAPEQYF
CDR3nt: TGTGCCAGCAGCCCGTCACTAGCGCCCGAGCAGTACTTC

j_gene: TRBJ2-2
v_gene: TRBV27
abundance: .
d_gene: TRBD2
CDR3aa: CASSLRGGRVNTGELFF
CDR3nt: TGTGCCAGCAGTTTACGGGGCGGGAGGGTAAACACCGGGGAGCTGTTTTTT

j_gene: TRBJ2-7
v_gene: TRBV6-1
abundance: .
d_gene: .
CDR3aa: CALADTSYEQYF
CDR3nt: TGTGCGTTAGCGGACACCTCCTACGAGCAGTACTTC

j_gene: TRBJ2-7
v_gene: TRBV14
abundance: .
d_gene: .
CDR3aa: CASSQDRARGYEQYF
CDR3nt: TGTGCCAGCAGCCAAGATAGGGCCAGGGGATACGAGCAGTACTTC

j_gene: TRBJ1-4
v_gene: TRBV19
abundance: .
d_gene: .
CDR3aa: CASRRAPLSNEKLFF
CDR3nt: TGTGCTAGTCGTCGGGCCCCACTATCTAATGAAAAACTGTTTTTT

j_gene: TRBJ1-1
v_gene: TRBV27
abundance: .
d_gene: TRBD1
CDR3aa: CASSPYNRGAEAFF
CDR3nt: TGTGCCAGCAGCCCCTATAACAGGGGTGCTGAAGCTTTCTTT

j_gene: TRBJ1-2
v_gene: TRBV4-2
abundance: .
d_gene: .
CDR3aa: CASSFRSSGDGYTF
CDR3nt: TGTGCCAGCAGCTTCCGGAGTTCTGGCGATGGCTACACCTTC

j_gene: TRBJ2-3
v_gene: TRBV9
abundance: .
d_gene: TRBD2
CDR3aa: CASSPLAEPSLDTQYF
CDR3nt: TGTGCCAGCAGCCCCCTAGCGGAGCCTTCGCTTGATACGCAGTATTTT

j_gene: TRBJ2-1
v_gene: TRBV10-3
abundance: .
d_gene: TRBD2
CDR3aa: CAPPGGPVNEQFF
CDR3nt: TGTGCCCCCCCGGGGGGGCCAGTCAATGAGCAGTTCTTC

j_gene: TRBJ2-2
v_gene: TRBV15
abundance: .
d_gene: TRBD2
CDR3aa: CATSRGGGITGELFF
CDR3nt: TGTGCCACCAGCCGGGGGGGAGGGATCACCGGGGAGCTGTTTTTT

j_gene: TRBJ2-1
v_gene: TRBV30
abundance: few
d_gene: TRBD2
CDR3aa: CAWGTSGEGTSSYNEQFF
CDR3nt: TGTGCCTGGGGGACTAGCGGGGAGGGGACGAGCTCCTACAATGAGCAGTTCTTC

j_gene: TRBJ2-1
v_gene: TRBV5-1
abundance: .
d_gene: TRBD1
CDR3aa: CASSSYTGQEYNEQFF
CDR3nt: TGCGCCAGCAGCAGCTATACCGGACAGGAATACAATGAGCAGTTCTTC

j_gene: TRBJ1-6
v_gene: TRBV19
abundance: .
d_gene: TRBD1
CDR3aa: CASSMTGQTPLHF
CDR3nt: TGTGCCAGTAGTATGACAGGGCAGACACCCCTCCACTTT